The clone carrying this T cell receptor (beta chain) has just one count. The antigen is unknown. The V end was cut by 5 bases, the J end by 0 bases, with 14 bases between. The CDR3 loop spans 16 amino acids. Per the germline V gene, CDR1 is SGHRS and CDR2 is YFSETQ. Each CDR3 protein is one row after TCRdb ran MiXCR on the 5' RACE reads. This table holds around 90,000 distinct CDR3 sequences, 25% to 35% found once. The record originates from a study of CD8 T cells in ankylosing spondylitis. General study points: Significant enrichment of disease-linked clones was reportedly seen in matched ankylosing spondylitis synovial fluid. For ankylosing spondylitis blood, a TCR beta motif of fewer than 10 highly homologous variants appeared characteristic.

The V call is TRBV5-1, the J call TRBJ1-4, with a tentative D call TRBD1 (5 bases). This sequence originates from a male donor with ankylosing spondylitis or in good health (not recorded which). The source material was blood, either unsorted or a sorted T cell fraction (not recorded which). As DNA, the CDR3 is TGCGCCAGCAGTCGTGTCGGGGGGTCAACTAATGAAAAACTGTTTTTT. It encodes CASSRVGGSTNEKLFF.